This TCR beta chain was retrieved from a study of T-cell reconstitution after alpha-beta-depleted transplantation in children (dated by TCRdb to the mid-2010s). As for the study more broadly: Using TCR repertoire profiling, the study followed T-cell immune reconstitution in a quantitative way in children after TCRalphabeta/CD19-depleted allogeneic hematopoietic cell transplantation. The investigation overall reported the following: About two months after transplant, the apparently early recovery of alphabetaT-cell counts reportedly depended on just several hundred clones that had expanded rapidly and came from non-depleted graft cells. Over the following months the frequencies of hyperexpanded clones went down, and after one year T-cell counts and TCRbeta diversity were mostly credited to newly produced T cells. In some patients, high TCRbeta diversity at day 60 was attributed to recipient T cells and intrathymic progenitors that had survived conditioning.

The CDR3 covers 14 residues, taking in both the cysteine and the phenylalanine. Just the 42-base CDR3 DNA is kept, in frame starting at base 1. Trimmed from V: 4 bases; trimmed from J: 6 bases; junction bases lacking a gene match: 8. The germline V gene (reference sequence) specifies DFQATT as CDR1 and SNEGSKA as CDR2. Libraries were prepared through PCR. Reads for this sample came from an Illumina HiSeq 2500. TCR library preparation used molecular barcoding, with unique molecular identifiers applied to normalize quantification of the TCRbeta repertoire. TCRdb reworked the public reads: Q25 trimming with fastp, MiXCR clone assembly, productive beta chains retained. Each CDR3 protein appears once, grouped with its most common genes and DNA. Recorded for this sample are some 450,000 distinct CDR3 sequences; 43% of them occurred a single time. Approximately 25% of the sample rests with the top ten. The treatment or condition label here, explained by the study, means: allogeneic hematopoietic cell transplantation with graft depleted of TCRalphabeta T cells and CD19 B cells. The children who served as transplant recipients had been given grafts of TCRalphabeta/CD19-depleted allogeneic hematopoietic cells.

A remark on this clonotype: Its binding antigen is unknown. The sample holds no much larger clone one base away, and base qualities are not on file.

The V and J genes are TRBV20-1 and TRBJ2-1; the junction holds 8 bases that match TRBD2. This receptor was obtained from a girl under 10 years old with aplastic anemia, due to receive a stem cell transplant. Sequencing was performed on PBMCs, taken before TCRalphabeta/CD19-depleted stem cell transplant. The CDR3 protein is CSAIPGLGSNEQFF. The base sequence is TGCAGTGCTATACCGGGACTAGGTAGCAATGAGCAGTTCTTC.